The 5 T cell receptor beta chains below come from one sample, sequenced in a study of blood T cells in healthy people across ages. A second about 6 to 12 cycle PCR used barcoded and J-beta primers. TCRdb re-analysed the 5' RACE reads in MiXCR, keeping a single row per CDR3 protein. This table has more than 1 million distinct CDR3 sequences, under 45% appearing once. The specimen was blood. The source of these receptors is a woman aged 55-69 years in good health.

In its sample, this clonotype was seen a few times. CDR3: CASSYYGGGTPSTDTQYF. In DNA form, the CDR3 reads TGTGCCAGCAGTTATTACGGGGGCGGGACTCCTAGCACAGATACGCAGTATTTT. This chain connects TRBV12-3 or TRBV12-4 to TRBJ2-3; the D call may be TRBD1 or TRBD2 (6 bases each). Trimming stripped 4 bases from V and 0 bases from J, with 20 bases between. The CDR3 is 18 amino acids.

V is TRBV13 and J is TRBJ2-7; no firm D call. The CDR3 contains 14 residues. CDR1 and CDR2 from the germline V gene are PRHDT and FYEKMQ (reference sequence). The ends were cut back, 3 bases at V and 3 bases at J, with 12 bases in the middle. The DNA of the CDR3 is TGTGCCAGCAGCTTGTCGGCAGGCCTCTACGAGCAGTACTTC. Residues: CASSLSAGLYEQYF. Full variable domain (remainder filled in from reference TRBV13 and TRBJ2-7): AAGVIQSPRHLIKEKRETATLKCYPIPRHDTVYWYQQGPGQDPQFLISFYEKMQSDKGSIPDRFSAQQFSDYHSELNMSSLELGDSALYFCASSLSAGLYEQYFGPGTRLTVT.

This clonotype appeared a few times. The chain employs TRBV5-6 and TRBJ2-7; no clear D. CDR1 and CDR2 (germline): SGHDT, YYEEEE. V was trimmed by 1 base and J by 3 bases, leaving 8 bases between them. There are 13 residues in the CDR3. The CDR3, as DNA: TGTGCCAGCAGCTTGACAGTCCGCTACGAGCAGTACTTC. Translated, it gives CASSLTVRYEQYF.

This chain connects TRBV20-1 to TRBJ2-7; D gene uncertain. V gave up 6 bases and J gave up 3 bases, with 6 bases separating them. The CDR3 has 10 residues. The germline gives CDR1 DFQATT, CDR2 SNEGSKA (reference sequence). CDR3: CSAENYEQYF. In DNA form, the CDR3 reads TGCAGTGCGGAGAACTACGAGCAGTACTTC.

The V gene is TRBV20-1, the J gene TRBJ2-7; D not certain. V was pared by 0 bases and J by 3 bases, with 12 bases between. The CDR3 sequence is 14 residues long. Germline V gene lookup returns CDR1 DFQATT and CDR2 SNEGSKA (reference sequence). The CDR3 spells CSARDVAPVYEQYF. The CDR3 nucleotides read TGCAGTGCTAGAGATGTGGCCCCCGTCTACGAGCAGTACTTC.